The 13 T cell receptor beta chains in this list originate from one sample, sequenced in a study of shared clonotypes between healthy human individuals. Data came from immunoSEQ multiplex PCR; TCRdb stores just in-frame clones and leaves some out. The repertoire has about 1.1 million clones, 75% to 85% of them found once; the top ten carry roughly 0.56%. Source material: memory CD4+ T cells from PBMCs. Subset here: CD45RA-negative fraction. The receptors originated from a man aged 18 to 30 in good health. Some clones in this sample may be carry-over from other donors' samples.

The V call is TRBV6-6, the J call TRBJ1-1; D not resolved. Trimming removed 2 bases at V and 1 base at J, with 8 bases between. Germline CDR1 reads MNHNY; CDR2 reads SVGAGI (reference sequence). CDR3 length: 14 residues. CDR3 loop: CASSYVVGNTEAFF. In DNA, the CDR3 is TGTGCCAGCAGTTACGTCGTCGGGAACACTGAAGCTTTCTTT.

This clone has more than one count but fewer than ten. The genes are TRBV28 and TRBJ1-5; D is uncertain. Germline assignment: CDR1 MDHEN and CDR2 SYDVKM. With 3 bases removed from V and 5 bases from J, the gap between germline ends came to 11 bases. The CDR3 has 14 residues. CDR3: CASSFSERDQPQHF. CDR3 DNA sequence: TGTGCCAGCAGTTTTTCAGAACGGGATCAGCCCCAGCATTTT.

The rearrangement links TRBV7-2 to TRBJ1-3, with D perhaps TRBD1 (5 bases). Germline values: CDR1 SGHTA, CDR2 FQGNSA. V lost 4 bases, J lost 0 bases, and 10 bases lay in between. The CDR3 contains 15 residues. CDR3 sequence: CASSSTGGSGNTIYF. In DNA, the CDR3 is TGTGCCAGCAGCTCCACGGGGGGCTCTGGAAACACCATATATTTT.

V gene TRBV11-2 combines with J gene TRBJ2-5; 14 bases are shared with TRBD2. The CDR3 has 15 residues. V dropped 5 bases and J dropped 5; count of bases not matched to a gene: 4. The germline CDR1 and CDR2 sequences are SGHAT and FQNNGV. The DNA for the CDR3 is TGTGCCAGCAGCGAGACTAGCGGGAGGGTCGAGACCCAGTACTTC. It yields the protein CASSETSGRVETQYF. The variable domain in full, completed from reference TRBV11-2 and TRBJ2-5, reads EAGVAQSPRYKIIEKRQSVAFWCNPISGHATLYWYQQILGQGPKLLIQFQNNGVVDDSQLPKDRFSAERLKGVDSTLKIQPAKLEDSAVYLCASSETSGRVETQYFGPGTRLLVL.

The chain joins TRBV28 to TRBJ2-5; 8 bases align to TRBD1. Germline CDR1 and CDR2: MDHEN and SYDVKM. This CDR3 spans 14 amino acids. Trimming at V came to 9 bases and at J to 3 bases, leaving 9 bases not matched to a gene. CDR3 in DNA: TGTGCCAGTGCGACAGGGGCGATTGAAGAGACCCAGTACTTC. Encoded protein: CASATGAIEETQYF.

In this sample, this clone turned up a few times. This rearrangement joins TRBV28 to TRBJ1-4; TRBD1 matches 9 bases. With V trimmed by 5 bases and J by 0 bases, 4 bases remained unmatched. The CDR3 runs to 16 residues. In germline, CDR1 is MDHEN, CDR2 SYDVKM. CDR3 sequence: CASSRTGAATNEKLFF. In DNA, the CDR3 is TGTGCCAGCAGTCGGACAGGGGCGGCAACTAATGAAAAACTGTTTTTT. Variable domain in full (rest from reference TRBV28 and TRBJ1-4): DVKVTQSSRYLVKRTGEKVFLECVQDMDHENMFWYRQDPGLGLRLIYFSYDVKMKEKGDIPEGYSVSREKKERFSLILESASTNQTSMYLCASSRTGAATNEKLFFGSGTQLSVL.

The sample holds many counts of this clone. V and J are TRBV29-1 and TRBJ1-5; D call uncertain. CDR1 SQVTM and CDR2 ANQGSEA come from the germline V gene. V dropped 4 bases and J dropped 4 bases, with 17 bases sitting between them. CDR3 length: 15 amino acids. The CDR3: CSVAEGGLENQPQHF. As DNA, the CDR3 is TGCAGCGTTGCGGAGGGTGGGTTGGAAAATCAGCCCCAGCATTTT. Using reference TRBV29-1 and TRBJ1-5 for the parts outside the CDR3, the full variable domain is SAVISQKPSRDICQRGTSLTIQCQVDSQVTMMFWYRQQPGQSLTLIATANQGSEATYESGFVIDKFPISRPNLTFSTLTVSNMSPEDSSIYLCSVAEGGLENQPQHFGDGTRLSIL.

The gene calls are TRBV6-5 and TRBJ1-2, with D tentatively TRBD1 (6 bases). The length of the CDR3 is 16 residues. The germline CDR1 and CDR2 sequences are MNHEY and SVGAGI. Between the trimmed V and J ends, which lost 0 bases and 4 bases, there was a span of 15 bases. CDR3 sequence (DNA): TGTGCCAGCAGTTACTCCAAGGGGGGGACTCGCTATGGCTACACCTTC. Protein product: CASSYSKGGTRYGYTF.

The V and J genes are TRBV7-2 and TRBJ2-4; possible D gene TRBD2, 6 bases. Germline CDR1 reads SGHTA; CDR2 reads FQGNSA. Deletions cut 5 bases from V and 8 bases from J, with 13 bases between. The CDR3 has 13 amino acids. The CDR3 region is CASSRGFGDIQYF. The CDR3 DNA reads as TGTGCCAGCAGCCGGGGGTTCGGGGACATTCAGTACTTC.

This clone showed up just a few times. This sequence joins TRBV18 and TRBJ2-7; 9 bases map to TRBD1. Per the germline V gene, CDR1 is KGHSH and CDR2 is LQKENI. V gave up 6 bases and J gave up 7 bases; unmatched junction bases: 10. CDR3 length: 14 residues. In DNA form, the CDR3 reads TGTGCCAGCTCGTCCGGGACAGGGAGGTCGGAGCAGTACTTC. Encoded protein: CASSSGTGRSEQYF. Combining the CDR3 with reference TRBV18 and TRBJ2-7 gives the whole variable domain NAGVMQNPRHLVRRRGQEARLRCSPMKGHSHVYWYRQLPEEGLKFMVYLQKENIIDESGMPKERFSAEFPKEGPSILRIQQVVRGDSAAYFCASSSGTGRSEQYFGPGTRLTVT.

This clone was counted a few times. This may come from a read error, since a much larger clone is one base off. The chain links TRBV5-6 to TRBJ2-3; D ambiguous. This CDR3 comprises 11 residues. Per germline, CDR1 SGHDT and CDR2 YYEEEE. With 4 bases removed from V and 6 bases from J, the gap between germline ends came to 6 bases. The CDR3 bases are TGTGCCAGCAGCAGGGCGGATACGCAGTATTTT. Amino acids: CASSRADTQYF.

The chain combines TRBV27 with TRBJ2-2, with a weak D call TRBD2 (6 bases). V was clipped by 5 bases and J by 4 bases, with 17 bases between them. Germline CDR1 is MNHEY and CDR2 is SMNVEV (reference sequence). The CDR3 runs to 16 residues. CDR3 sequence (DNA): TGTGCCAGCAGTCGAACCCTGACTAGTGGCACCGGGGAGCTGTTTTTT. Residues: CASSRTLTSGTGELFF.

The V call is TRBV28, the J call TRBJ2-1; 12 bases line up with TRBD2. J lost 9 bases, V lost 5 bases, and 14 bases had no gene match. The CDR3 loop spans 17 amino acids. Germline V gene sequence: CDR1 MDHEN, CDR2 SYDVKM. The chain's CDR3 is CASSLLWTSGLAGEQFF. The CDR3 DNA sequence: TGTGCCAGCAGTCTCCTCTGGACTTCGGGACTAGCGGGTGAGCAGTTCTTC.